Below are 2 T cell receptor beta chains sequenced from a single sample in a study of T cells in tuberculosis. Sequencing used immunoSEQ multiplex PCR; TCRdb keeps in-frame clones, though not all of them. The sample includes about 35,000 clones, around 93% of them seen just once. Sequenced material: PBMCs. The origin of the receptors is a donor between 10 and 35 years old with latent tuberculosis or without tuberculosis infection. Some clones in this sample may be carry-over from other donors' samples.

V usage is TRBV6-1 and J usage is TRBJ2-1, with D possibly being TRBD2 (6 bases). Between the trimmed V and J ends, which lost 1 base and 3 bases, there was a span of 10 bases. This CDR3 contains 15 residues. Germline V lookup: CDR1 MNHNS, CDR2 SASEGT. The CDR3 region has the DNA TGTGCCAGCAGTGAAGAGGAGGGAAGCTACAATGAGCAGTTCTTC. Its protein is CASSEEEGSYNEQFF.

The rearrangement links TRBV2 to TRBJ2-4; D unresolved. The CDR3 consists of 15 residues. The germline CDR1 and CDR2 sequences are SNHLY and FYNNEI. The V end lost 5 bases, the J end lost 0 bases, and 11 bases lay between the germline ends. For the CDR3, the DNA is TGTGCCAGCAGTATTGACTCGCTAGCCAAAAACATTCAGTACTTC. Protein product: CASSIDSLAKNIQYF.